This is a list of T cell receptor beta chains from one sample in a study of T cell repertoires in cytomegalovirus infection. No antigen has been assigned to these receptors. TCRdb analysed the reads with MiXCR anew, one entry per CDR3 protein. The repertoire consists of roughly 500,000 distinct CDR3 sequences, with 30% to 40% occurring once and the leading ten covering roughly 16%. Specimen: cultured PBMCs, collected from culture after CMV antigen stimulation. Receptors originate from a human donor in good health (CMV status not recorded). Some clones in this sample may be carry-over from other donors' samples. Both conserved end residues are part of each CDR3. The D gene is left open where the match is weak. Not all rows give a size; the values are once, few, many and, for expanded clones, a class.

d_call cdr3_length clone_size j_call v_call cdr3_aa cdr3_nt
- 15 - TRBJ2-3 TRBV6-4 CASSDEGEGSDTQYF TGTGCCAGCAGTGACGAGGGAGAAGGGTCAGATACGCAGTATTTT
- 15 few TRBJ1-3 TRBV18 CASSPQGEAGNTIYF TGTGCCAGCTCACCTCAGGGAGAGGCTGGAAACACCATATATTTT
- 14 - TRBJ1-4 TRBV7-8 CASSLQVYNEKLFF TGTGCCAGCAGCTTACAGGTTTATAATGAAAAACTGTTTTTT
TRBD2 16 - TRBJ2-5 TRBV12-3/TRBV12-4 CASSLVAGGFGETQYF TGTGCCAGCAGTTTAGTAGCGGGAGGTTTCGGGGAGACCCAGTACTTC
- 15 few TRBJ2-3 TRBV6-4 CASSPFSGGTDTQYF TGTGCCAGCAGTCCTTTCTCGGGAGGCACAGATACGCAGTATTTT
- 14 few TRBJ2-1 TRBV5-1 CASSLAQREYQQFF TGCGCCAGCAGCTTGGCCCAACGTGAATATCAGCAGTTCTTC
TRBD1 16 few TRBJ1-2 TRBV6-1 CASSSPARTGVNGYTF TGTGCCAGCAGTTCACCTGCCCGGACAGGGGTGAATGGCTACACCTTC
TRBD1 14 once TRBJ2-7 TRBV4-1 CASSLRDSRYEQYF TGCGCCAGCAGCCTCCGGGACAGCCGCTACGAGCAGTACTTC
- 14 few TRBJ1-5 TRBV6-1 CASAGPSSNQPQHF TGTGCCAGCGCGGGACCGAGTAGCAATCAGCCCCAGCATTTT
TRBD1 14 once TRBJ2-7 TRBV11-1 CASSPIDRVGEQYF TGTGCCAGCAGCCCCATCGACAGGGTCGGGGAGCAGTACTTC
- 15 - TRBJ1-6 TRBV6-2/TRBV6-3 CASSYSRTWNSPLHF TGTGCCAGCAGTTACTCGAGAACCTGGAATTCACCCCTCCACTTT
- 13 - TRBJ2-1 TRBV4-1 CASSQGNPQEQFF TGCGCCAGCAGCCAAGGAAACCCCCAGGAGCAGTTCTTC
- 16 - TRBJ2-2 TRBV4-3 CASSQDEGTDTGELFF TGCGCCAGCAGCCAAGACGAGGGTACGGACACCGGGGAGCTGTTTTTT
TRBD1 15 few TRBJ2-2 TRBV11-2 CASRPGDRNTGELFF TGTGCCAGCAGACCAGGGGACAGGAACACCGGGGAGCTGTTTTTT
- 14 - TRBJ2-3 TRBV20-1 CSARPGVGTDTQYF TGCAGTGCTAGACCGGGAGTAGGCACAGATACGCAGTATTTT
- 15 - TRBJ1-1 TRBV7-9 CASSPPGRVNTEAFF TGTGCCAGCAGCCCCCCCGGACGGGTGAACACTGAAGCTTTCTTT
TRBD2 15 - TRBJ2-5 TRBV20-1 CSARRDGGSVETQYF TGCAGTGCTAGACGTGATGGCGGGAGTGTTGAGACCCAGTACTTC
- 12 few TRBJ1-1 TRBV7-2 CASSLTYTEAFF TGTGCCAGCAGCTTAACCTACACTGAAGCTTTCTTT
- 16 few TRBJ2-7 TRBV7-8 CASSLGRLAATYEQYF TGTGCCAGCAGCTTAGGGCGGTTAGCGGCTACCTACGAGCAGTACTTC
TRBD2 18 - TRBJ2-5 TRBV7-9 CASSRGRGTSGPGETQYF TGTGCCAGCAGCCGGGGTCGCGGGACTAGCGGGCCTGGGGAGACCCAGTACTTC
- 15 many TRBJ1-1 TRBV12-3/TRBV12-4 CASSLGLERGTEAFF TGTGCCAGCAGTTTAGGTCTGGAGAGGGGCACTGAAGCTTTCTTT
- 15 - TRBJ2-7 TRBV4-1 CASSPGRDNTYEQYF TGCGCCAGCAGCCCCGGTAGGGACAACACCTACGAGCAGTACTTC
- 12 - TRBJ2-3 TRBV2 CASSQLVDTQYF TGTGCCAGCAGTCAACTGGTCGATACGCAGTATTTT
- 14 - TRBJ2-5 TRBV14 CASSHYGLQETQYF TGTGCCAGCAGCCATTACGGGTTACAGGAGACCCAGTACTTC
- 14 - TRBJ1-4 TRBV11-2 CASSLVGSYEKLFF TGTGCCAGCAGCTTAGTAGGCAGTTATGAAAAACTGTTTTTT
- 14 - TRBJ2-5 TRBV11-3 CASSFRGNLETQYF TGTGCCAGCAGCTTCCGGGGAAATTTGGAGACCCAGTACTTC
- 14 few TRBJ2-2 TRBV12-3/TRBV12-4 CASSFGGNAGELFF TGTGCCAGCAGTTTCGGCGGGAACGCCGGGGAGCTGTTTTTT
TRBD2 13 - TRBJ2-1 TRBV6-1 CASGPGGVNEQFF TGTGCCAGCGGGCCGGGAGGGGTGAATGAGCAGTTCTTC
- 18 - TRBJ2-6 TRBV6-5 CASSYDFVQGYGANVLTF TGTGCCAGCAGTTACGATTTCGTCCAGGGGTACGGGGCCAACGTCCTGACTTTC
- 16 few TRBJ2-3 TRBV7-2 CASSSDDGASTDTQYF TGTGCCAGCAGCTCCGACGACGGTGCTAGCACAGATACGCAGTATTTT
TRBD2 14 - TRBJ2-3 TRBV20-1 CSASSAGGTDTQYF TGCAGTGCTAGTAGTGCGGGAGGGACAGATACGCAGTATTTT
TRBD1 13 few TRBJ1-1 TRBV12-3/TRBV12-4 CASSRQGHSEAFF TGTGCCAGCAGCCGACAGGGGCATTCTGAAGCTTTCTTT
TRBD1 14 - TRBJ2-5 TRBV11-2 CASSSEGQGETQYF TGTGCCAGCAGCTCAGAAGGACAGGGCGAGACCCAGTACTTC
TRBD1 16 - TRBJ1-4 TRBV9 CASSPGTGGWGEKLFF TGTGCCAGCAGCCCTGGGACAGGGGGCTGGGGTGAAAAACTGTTTTTT
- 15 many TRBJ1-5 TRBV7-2 CASSLLAGSDQPQHF TGTGCCAGCAGCTTATTGGCAGGGTCCGATCAGCCCCAGCATTTT
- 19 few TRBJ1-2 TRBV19 CASSPAIRVLQGENYGYTF TGTGCCAGTAGCCCTGCCATCAGGGTCCTGCAAGGGGAGAACTATGGCTACACCTTC
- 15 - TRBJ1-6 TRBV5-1 CASSLGDGLNSPLHF TGCGCCAGCAGCTTGGGGGACGGGTTGAATTCACCCCTCCACTTT
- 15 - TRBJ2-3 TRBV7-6 CASSENSISTDTQYF TGTGCCAGCAGCGAAAACTCCATCAGCACAGATACGCAGTATTTT
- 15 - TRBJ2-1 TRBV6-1 CASSYSLALRDEQFF TGTGCCAGCAGTTATTCACTTGCGCTAAGGGATGAGCAGTTCTTC
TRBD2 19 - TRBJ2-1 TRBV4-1 CASSHEPGSSGDSYNEQFF TGCGCCAGCAGCCATGAACCGGGATCTAGCGGAGACTCCTACAATGAGCAGTTCTTC
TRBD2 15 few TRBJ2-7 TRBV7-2 CASSLGSGGSYEQYF TGTGCCAGCAGCTTAGGTTCGGGAGGCTCCTACGAGCAGTACTTC
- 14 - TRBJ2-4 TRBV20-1 CSGRVPLAKNIQYF TGCAGTGGCAGGGTCCCCTTAGCCAAAAACATTCAGTACTTC